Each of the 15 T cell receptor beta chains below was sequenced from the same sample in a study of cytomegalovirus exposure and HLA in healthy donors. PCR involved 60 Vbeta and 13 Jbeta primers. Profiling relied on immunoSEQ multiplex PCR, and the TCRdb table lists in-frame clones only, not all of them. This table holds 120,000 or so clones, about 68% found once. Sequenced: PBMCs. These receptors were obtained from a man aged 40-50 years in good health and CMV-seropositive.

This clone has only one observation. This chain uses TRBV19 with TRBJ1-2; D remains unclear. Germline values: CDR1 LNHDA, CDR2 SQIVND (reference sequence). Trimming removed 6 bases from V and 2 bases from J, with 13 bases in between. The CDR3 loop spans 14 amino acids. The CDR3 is CASRADTLNYGYTF. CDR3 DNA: TGTGCCAGTAGGGCCGACACTCTCAACTATGGCTACACCTTC.

CDR3 DNA sequence: TGTGCCAGCAGCCCGGGACTAGCGGAGGTCAATTACAATGAGCAGTTCTTC. Its translation: CASSPGLAEVNYNEQFF. The chain couples TRBV5-6 to TRBJ2-1, with TRBD2 matching 11 bases. The CDR3 runs 17 residues. J gave up 4 bases and V 4 bases, and 10 bases lay outside the gene matches. Looked up from germline, CDR1 is SGHDT and CDR2 is YYEEEE. Full variable domain (rest looked up from reference TRBV5-6 and TRBJ2-1): DAGVTQSPTHLIKTRGQQVTLRCSPKSGHDTVSWYQQALGQGPQFIFQYYEEEERQRGNFPDRFSGHQFPNYSSELNVNALLLGDSALYLCASSPGLAEVNYNEQFFGPGTRLTVL.

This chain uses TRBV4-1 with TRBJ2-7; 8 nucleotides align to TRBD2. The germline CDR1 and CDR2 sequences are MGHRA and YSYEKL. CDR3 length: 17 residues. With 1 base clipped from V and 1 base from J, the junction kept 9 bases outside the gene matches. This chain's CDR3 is CASSQGVRTSYSYEQYF. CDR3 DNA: TGCGCCAGCAGCCAAGGTGTCCGGACTAGCTATTCCTACGAGCAGTACTTC.

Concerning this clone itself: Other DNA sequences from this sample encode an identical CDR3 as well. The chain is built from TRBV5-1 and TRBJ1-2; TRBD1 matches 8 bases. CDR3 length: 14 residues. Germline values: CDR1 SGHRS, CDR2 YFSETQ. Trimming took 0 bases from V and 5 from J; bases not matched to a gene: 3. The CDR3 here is CASSLEGQGYGYTF. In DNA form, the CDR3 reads TGCGCCAGCAGCTTGGAAGGACAGGGATATGGCTACACCTTC.

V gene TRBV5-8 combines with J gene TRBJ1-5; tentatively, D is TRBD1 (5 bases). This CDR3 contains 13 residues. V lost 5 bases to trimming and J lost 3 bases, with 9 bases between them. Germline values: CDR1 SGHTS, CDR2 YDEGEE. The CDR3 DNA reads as TGTGCCAGCAGAGGGACTGACAATCAGCCCCAGCATTTT. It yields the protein CASRGTDNQPQHF.

The CDR3 region has the DNA TGTGCCAGCTCACCACCTACAAGTCAGGGTAGAGGCTACACCTTC. Its protein is CASSPPTSQGRGYTF. V gene TRBV18 combines with J gene TRBJ1-2; possible D gene TRBD1, 5 bases. CDR3 length equals 15 residues. Germline CDR1 reads KGHSH; CDR2 reads LQKENI. V dropped 0 bases and J dropped 8 bases, with 16 bases sitting between them.

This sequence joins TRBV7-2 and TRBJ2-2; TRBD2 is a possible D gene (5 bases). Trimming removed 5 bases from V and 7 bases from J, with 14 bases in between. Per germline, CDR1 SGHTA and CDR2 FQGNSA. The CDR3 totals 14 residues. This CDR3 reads CASSPRRSGGELFF. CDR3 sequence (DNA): TGTGCCAGCAGCCCCAGGAGGTCGGGCGGGGAGCTGTTTTTT.

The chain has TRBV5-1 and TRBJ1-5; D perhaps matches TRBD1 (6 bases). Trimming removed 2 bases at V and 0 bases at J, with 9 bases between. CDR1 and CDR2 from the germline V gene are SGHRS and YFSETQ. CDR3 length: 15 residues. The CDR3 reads CASSFGTRSNQPQHF. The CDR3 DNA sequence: TGCGCCAGCAGCTTTGGGACACGTAGCAATCAGCCCCAGCATTTT. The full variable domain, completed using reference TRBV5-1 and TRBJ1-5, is KAGVTQTPRYLIKTRGQQVTLSCSPISGHRSVSWYQQTPGQGLQFLFEYFSETQRNKGNFPGRFSGRQFSNSRSEMNVSTLELGDSALYLCASSFGTRSNQPQHFGDGTRLSIL.

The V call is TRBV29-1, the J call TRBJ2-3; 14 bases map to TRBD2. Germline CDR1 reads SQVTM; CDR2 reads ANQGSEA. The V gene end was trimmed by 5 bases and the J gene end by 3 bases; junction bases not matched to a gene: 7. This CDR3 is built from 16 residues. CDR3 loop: CSVPGTSGSRTDTQYF. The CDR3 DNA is TGCAGCGTTCCCGGGACTAGCGGGAGTAGGACAGATACGCAGTATTTT.

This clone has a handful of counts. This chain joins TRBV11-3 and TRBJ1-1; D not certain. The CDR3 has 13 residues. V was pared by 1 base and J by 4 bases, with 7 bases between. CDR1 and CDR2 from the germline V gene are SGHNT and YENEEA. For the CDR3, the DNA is TGTGCCAGCAGCTTAGTTCGGGTCACTGAAGCTTTCTTT. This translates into CASSLVRVTEAFF.

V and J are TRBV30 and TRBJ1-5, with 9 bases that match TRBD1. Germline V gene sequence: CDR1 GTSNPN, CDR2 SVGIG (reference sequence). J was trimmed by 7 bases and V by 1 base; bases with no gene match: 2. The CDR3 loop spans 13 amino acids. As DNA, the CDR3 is TGTGCCTGGAGTGAGGACAGGGGCCAGCCCCAGCATTTT. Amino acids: CAWSEDRGQPQHF.

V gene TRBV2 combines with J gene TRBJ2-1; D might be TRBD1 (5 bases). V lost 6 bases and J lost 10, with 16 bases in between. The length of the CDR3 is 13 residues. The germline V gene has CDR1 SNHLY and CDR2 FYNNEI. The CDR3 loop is CASSQGWVMEQFF. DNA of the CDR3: TGTGCCAGCAGCCAGGGTTGGGTCATGGAGCAGTTCTTC.

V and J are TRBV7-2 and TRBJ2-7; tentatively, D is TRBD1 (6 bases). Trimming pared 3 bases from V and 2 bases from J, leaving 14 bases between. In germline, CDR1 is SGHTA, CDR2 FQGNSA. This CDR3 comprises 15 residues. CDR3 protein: CASSFRRGHTYEQYF. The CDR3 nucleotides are TGTGCCAGCAGCTTTCGCAGGGGTCATACCTACGAGCAGTACTTC.

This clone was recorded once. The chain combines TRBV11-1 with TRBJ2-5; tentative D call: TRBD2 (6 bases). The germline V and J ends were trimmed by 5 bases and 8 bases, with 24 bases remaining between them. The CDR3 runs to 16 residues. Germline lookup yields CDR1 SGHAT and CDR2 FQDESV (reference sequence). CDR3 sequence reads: CASSPAGGGVLGTQYF. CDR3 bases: TGTGCCAGCAGCCCGGCCGGAGGAGGGGTTTTAGGAACCCAGTACTTC.

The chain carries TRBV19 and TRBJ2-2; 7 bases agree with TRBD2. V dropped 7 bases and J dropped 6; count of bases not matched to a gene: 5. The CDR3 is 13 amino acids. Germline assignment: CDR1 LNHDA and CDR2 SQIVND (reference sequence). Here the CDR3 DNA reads TGTGCCAGTATGGCGGGAGTTCCCGGGGAGCTGTTTTTT. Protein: CASMAGVPGELFF.